The entry below gives a single T cell receptor beta chain sequence along with its context. Amplification used 60 Vbeta primers and 13 Jbeta primers. The method was immunoSEQ multiplex PCR; TCRdb's version includes in-frame clones alone and lacks a portion of them. The data hold about 130,000 clones, with 75% to 85% observed a single time. The CDR3 runs 14 residues. J lost 2 bases, V lost 6 bases, and 4 bases had no gene match. Germline V gene lookup returns CDR1 SGDLS and CDR2 YYNGEE. The data originate from a study of cytomegalovirus exposure and HLA in healthy donors. The sequenced sample consisted of PBMCs. The sequence came from a man aged 30-40 years in good health and CMV-seropositive. This sequence joins TRBV9 and TRBJ2-2, with TRBD2 matching over 7 bases. The CDR3 spells CASTPGLNTGELFF. CDR3 sequence (DNA): TGTGCCAGCACCCCGGGACTAAACACCGGGGAGCTGTTTTTT.